The subject of this entry is one T cell receptor (beta chain). The V and J ends lost 6 bases and 7 bases respectively, with 9 bases between them. The germline V gene encodes CDR1 DFQATT and CDR2 SNEGSKA (reference sequence). CDR3 length equals 10 residues. This entry comes from a study of cytomegalovirus exposure and HLA in healthy donors. Study-level information: Of the donors genotyped, a few hundred in all, 75% to 85% fell in the Caucasian-associated ancestry cluster.

PCR was performed using 60 Vbeta and 13 Jbeta primers. This table comes from immunoSEQ multiplex PCR, and its TCRdb copy is limited to in-frame clones, with some not included. Among around 110,000 clones listed, around two thirds were seen once. The clonotype comes from a woman in her 40s in good health and CMV-seropositive. The V gene is TRBV20-1, the J gene TRBJ2-5; D gene unclear. Sequenced input: PBMCs. CDR3 nucleotide sequence: TGCAGTGCCCCCTCAGGGACCCAGTACTTC. It specifies CSAPSGTQYF.